This section outlines one T cell receptor (beta chain) sequence together with its context. Its antigen is undetermined. The repertoire was sequenced with immunoSEQ multiplex PCR; TCRdb's copy has only in-frame clones and lacks some. The table has around 450,000 clones, less than 95% seen once. The sample comes from a study of Ad26.COV2.S vaccination and SARS-CoV-2 variants. Turning to the study itself: Dosing was one shot or two shots 56 days apart.

Study-wide results and caveats: For non-spike TCRs, breadth in vaccine recipients resembled that in placebo recipients.

This sample's treatment: 15 to 20 received Ad26.COV2.S at low or high dose, single or two shots; a few received placebo; per-sample allocation not given. The investigators took samples on day 63 after the first vaccine or placebo injection. This CDR3 contains 14 residues. In germline, CDR1 is MNHNS, CDR2 SASEGT. V lost 0 bases and J lost 2, with 7 bases in between. Sequencing used peripheral blood, obtained in a trial of Ad26.COV2.S vaccine versus placebo. This TCR was sampled from a person aged 18 to 59 who received the Ad26.COV2.S COVID-19 vaccine or a placebo. This chain links TRBV6-1 with TRBJ1-1; unclear D gene. The chain's CDR3 is CASSEARGNTEAFF. The CDR3 DNA sequence: TGTGCCAGCAGTGAAGCCCGGGGAAACACTGAAGCTTTCTTT.